The rows below give T cell receptor beta chains drawn from one sample of a study of T cell responses to AZD1222 COVID-19 vaccine. The repertoire was sequenced with immunoSEQ multiplex PCR; TCRdb's copy has only in-frame clones and lacks some. The sample contains 95,000 to 150,000 clones, 90% of which appear only once. This material consisted of peripheral blood, taken 28 days after the second dose of the MenACWY control vaccine. The receptors originated from an adult who received the MenACWY meningococcal vaccine as a control. Both conserved end residues are part of each CDR3. D genes are given only for firm matches.

V	J	D	DNA	CDR3
TRBV10-3	TRBJ1-5	TRBD1	TGTGCCATCAGTGAGACAGGGGGCAATCAGCCCCAGCATTTT	CAISETGGNQPQHF
TRBV2	TRBJ1-2	-	TGTGCCAGCACCGAGGACGGGAGCGGGGGGGGCTACACCTTC	CASTEDGSGGGYTF
TRBV7-3	TRBJ2-3	-	TGTGCCAGCCGAGGATCGGGTTCAGATACGCAGTATTTT	CASRGSGSDTQYF
TRBV5-4	TRBJ1-4	-	TGTGCCAGCAGCTTGGTAGGGAGAGGTGAAAAACTGTTTTTT	CASSLVGRGEKLFF
TRBV6-5	TRBJ2-7	-	TGTGCCAGCAGTCCAGAGTGGCAGTTGTACGAGCAGTACTTC	CASSPEWQLYEQYF
TRBV6-5	TRBJ2-7	-	TGTGCCAGCAGTTACTGGGACCCGCGCAACTCCTACGAGCAGTACTTC	CASSYWDPRNSYEQYF
TRBV9	TRBJ2-2	TRBD2	TGTGCCAGCAGCGCCTCAGTGGCGGGGGACACCGGGGAGCTGTTTTTT	CASSASVAGDTGELFF
TRBV7-2	TRBJ1-6	-	TGTGCCAGCAGCCCCGGGGGTCATAATTCACCCCTCCACTTT	CASSPGGHNSPLHF
TRBV7-3	TRBJ2-3	TRBD2	TGTGCCAGCAGCCCTAGAAGCGGGAGGGCGACAGATACGCAGTATTTT	CASSPRSGRATDTQYF
TRBV28	TRBJ1-5	-	TGTGCCAGCAGTTTAGGAGGCACCCTCCGCAGCAATCAGCCCCAGCATTTT	CASSLGGTLRSNQPQHF
TRBV9	TRBJ2-3	-	TGTGCCAGCAGCGTAGAGAGCATTCGGGCTTCTAGCACAGATACGCAGTATTTT	CASSVESIRASSTDTQYF
TRBV12-3/TRBV12-4	TRBJ1-6	-	TGTGCCAGCAGTCGAAGTGGGCCCCTCCACTTT	CASSRSGPLHF
TRBV6-1	TRBJ1-1	-	TGTGCCAGCAGTGAACCTCGGGGCGTCAAAGACACTGAAGCTTTCTTT	CASSEPRGVKDTEAFF
TRBV27	TRBJ1-5	-	TGTGCCAGCAGTTACAGTCAAAATCAGCCCCAGCATTTT	CASSYSQNQPQHF
TRBV11-2	TRBJ1-1	-	TGTGCCAGCAGCTTAGTGAGTCTACAAAACACTGAAGCTTTCTTT	CASSLVSLQNTEAFF
TRBV7-6	TRBJ2-5	TRBD2	TGTGCCAGCAGCTTAGCTGGCGGGAGGGCCTGGGAGACCCAGTACTTC	CASSLAGGRAWETQYF
TRBV10-2	TRBJ2-3	TRBD2	TGCGCCAGCAGTGAGATCCCTAGCGGGGGCCGCACAGATACGCAGTATTTT	CASSEIPSGGRTDTQYF